This T cell receptor (beta chain) derives from a study of blood T cells in healthy people across ages. PCR was performed a second time for about 7 to 12 cycles using a sample-barcoded 5' primer and a J-beta primer mix. MiXCR was run by TCRdb on the 5' RACE reads, yielding one entry per CDR3 protein. The data contain 600,000 to 650,000 distinct CDR3 sequences, under 70% of them singletons. The CDR3 is 16 residues long. The V end lost 1 base, the J end lost 1 base, and 13 bases lay between the germline ends. Germline CDR1 LNHNV, CDR2 YYDKDF (reference sequence). The specimen was blood. This TCR was sampled from a man in his 60s in good health. V gene TRBV15 combines with J gene TRBJ2-5, with D unresolved. CDR3 amino acids: CATSRANTGFQETQYF. DNA for the CDR3: TGTGCCACCAGCAGAGCTAACACCGGGTTCCAAGAGACCCAGTACTTC.